This entry features one T cell receptor beta chain sequence. Its antigen is unknown. This entry belongs to a study of T cell responses to AZD1222 COVID-19 vaccine. Study-level findings and limits: Targeting of unmutated variant regions was reportedly seen in nearly half of spike-specific TCRs. The breadth and depth of Spike-specific TCRs increased once two AZD1222 doses had been given.

TCRdb's copy holds only in-frame clones and misses some; the assay was immunoSEQ multiplex PCR. The data hold 45,000 to 70,000 clones, with 70% to 90% observed a single time. This CDR3 is 14 amino acids long. V gave up 1 base and J gave up 7 bases, with 14 bases separating them. In germline, CDR1 is SGHRS, CDR2 YFSETQ. V usage is TRBV5-1 and J usage is TRBJ1-1; D unclear. This TCR was sampled from an adult in good health. The sample here was peripheral blood, taken on day 0 of AZD1222 vaccination. The CDR3 DNA sequence: TGCGCCAGCAGCTTGCGAGGGAAGGAGGGTGAAGCTTTCTTT. It specifies CASSLRGKEGEAFF.